This TCR beta chain is from a study of T cells expressing NK-cell markers. The length of the CDR3 is 13 residues. Germline V CDR1 and CDR2: KGHSH, LQKENI. Reanalyzing the 5' RACE reads, TCRdb keeps one entry per CDR3 protein, without DNA. This repertoire includes around 380,000 distinct CDR3 sequences. The receptor's source is a woman between 50 and 59 years old in good health. This chain links TRBV18 with TRBJ1-1. Specimen: blood T cells: a sorted CD56 or NKG2C T cell subset, CD4+ or CD8+ T cells, or bulk PBMC T cells (not recorded which). The CDR3 spells CASSPREDTEAFF. The full variable domain, completed using reference TRBV18 and TRBJ1-1, is NAGVMQNPRHLVRRRGQEARLRCSPMKGHSHVYWYRQLPEEGLKFMVYLQKENIIDESGMPKERFSAEFPKEGPSILRIQQVVRGDSAAYFCASSPREDTEAFFGQGTRLTVV.